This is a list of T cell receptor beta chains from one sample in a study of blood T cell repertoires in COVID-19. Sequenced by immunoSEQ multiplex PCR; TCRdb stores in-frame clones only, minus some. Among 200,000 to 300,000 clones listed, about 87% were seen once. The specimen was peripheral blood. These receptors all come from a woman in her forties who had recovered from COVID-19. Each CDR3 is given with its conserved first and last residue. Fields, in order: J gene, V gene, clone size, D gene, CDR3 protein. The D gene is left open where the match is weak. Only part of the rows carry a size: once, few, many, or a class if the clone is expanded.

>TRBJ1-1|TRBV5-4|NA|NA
CASSSLDSNTEAFF
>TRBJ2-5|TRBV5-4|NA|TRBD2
CASSQSTSASKETQYF
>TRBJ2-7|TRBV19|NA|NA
CASSMRDTSYEQYF
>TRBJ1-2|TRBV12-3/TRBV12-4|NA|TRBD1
CASSLTGAYGYTF
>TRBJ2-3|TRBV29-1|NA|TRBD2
CSVLPGAGGQDTQYF
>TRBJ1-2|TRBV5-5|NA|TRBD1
CASSLVGVQGYGYTF
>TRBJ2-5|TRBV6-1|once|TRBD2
CASSESLPGLARETQYF
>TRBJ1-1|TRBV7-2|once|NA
CASSLYTGVNTEAFF
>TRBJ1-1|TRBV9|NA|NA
CASSDGGTEAFF
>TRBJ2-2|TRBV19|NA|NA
CASSIALAGVTGELFF
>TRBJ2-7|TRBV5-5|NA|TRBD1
CASSSPGQAYEQYF
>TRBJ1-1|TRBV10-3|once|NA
CAISESRNTEAFF
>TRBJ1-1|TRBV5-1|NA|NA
CASSLFLNTEAFF
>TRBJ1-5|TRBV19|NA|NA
CATMTVFSNQPQHF
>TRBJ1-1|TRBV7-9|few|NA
CASSLTPNTEAFF
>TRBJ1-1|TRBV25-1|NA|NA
CASSDPLTGNTEAFF
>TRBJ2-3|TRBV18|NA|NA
CASSPSDTSRGDTQYF